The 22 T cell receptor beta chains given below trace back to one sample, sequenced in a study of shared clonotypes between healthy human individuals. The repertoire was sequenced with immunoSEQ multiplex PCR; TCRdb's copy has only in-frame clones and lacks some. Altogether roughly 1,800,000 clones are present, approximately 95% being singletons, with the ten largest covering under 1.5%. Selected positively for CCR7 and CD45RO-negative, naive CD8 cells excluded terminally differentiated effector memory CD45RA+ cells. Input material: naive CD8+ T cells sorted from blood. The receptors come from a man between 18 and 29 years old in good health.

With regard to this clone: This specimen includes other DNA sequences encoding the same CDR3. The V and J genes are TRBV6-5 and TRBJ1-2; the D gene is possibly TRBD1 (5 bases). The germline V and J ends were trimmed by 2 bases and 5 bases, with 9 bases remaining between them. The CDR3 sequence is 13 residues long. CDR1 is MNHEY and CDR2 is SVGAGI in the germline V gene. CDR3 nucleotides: TGTGCCAGCAGTTACGACAGAATTTATGGCTACACCTTC. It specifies CASSYDRIYGYTF.

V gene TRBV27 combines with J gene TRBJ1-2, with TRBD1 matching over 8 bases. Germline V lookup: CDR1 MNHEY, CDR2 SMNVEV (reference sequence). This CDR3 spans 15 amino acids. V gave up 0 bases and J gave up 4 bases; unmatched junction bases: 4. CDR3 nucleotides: TGTGCCAGCAGTTTATCTGAAGACAGGGGCTATGGCTACACCTTC. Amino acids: CASSLSEDRGYGYTF.

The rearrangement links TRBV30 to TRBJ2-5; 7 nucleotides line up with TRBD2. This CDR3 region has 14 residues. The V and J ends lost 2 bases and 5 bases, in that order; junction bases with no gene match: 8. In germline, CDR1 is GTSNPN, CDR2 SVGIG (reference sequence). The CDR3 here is CAWSKLTSSETQYF. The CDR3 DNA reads TGTGCCTGGAGTAAGTTGACTAGCAGTGAGACCCAGTACTTC.

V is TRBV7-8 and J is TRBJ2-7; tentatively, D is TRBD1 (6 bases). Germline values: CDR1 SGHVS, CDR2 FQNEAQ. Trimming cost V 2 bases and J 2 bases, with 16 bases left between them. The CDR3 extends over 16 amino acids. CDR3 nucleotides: TGTGCCAGCAGCTTACCCCGGACAGAAACTACCTACGAGCAGTACTTC. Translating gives CASSLPRTETTYEQYF.

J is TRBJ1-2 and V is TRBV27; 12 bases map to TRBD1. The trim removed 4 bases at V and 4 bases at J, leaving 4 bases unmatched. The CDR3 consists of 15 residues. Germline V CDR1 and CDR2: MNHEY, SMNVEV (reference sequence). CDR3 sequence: CASSWDRGHGYGYTF. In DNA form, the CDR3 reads TGTGCCAGCAGTTGGGACAGGGGGCATGGCTATGGCTACACCTTC.

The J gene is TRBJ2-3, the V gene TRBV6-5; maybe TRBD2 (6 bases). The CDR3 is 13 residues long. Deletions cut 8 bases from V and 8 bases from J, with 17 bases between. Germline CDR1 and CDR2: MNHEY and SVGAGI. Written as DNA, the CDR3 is TGTGCCAGCGGAGCGGACGGGAGAGGTACGCAGTATTTT. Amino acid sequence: CASGADGRGTQYF.

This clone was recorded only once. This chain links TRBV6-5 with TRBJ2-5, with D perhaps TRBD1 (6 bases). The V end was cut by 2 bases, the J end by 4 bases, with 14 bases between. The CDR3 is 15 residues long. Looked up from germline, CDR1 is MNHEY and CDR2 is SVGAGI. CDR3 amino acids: CASSYGWGQRETQYF. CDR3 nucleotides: TGTGCCAGCAGTTACGGATGGGGGCAGAGAGAGACCCAGTACTTC.

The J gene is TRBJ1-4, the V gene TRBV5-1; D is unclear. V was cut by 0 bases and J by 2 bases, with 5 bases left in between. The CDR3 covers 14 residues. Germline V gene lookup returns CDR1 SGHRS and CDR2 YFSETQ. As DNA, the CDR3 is TGCGCCAGCAGCTTGGACGGGACTAATGAAAAACTGTTTTTT. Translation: CASSLDGTNEKLFF.

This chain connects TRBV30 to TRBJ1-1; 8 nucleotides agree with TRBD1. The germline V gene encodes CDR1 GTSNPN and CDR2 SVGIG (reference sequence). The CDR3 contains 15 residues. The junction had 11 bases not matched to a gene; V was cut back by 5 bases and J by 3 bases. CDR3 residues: CAWGQGGAWDTEAFF. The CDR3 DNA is TGTGCCTGGGGACAGGGTGGGGCTTGGGACACTGAAGCTTTCTTT.

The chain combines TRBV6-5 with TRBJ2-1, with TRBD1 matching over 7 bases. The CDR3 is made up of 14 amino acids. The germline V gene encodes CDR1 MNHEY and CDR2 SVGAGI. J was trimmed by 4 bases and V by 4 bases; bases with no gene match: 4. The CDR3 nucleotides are TGTGCCAGCAGTTTTCCGGGACAGTACAATGAGCAGTTCTTC. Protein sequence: CASSFPGQYNEQFF.

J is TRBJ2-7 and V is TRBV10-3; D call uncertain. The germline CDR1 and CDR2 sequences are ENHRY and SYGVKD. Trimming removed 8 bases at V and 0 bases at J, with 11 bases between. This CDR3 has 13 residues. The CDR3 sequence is CAICDGASYEQYF. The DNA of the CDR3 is TGTGCCATCTGCGACGGAGCCTCCTACGAGCAGTACTTC.

CDR3 sequence reads: CASSIPLPDSLNQPQHF. The CDR3 coding sequence is TGTGCCAGTAGTATACCCCTTCCGGACAGTCTCAATCAGCCCCAGCATTTT. The rearrangement uses TRBV19 and TRBJ1-5; TRBD1 is a possible D gene (6 bases). Trimming removed 2 bases from V and 3 bases from J, with 17 bases in between. The CDR3 runs 17 residues. In germline, CDR1 is LNHDA, CDR2 SQIVND (reference sequence).

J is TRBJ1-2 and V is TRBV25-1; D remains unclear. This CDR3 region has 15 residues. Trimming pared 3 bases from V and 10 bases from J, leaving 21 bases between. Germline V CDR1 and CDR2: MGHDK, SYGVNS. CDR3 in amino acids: CASSEGKGGIRDYTF. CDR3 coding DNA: TGTGCCAGCAGTGAGGGGAAAGGAGGGATACGGGACTACACCTTC.

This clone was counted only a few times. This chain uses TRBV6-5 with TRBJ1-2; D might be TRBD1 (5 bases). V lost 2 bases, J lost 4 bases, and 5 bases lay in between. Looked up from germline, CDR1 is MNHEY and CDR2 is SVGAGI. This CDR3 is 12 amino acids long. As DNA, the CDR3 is TGTGCCAGCAGTTACCAGGGCTATGGCTACACCTTC. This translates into CASSYQGYGYTF.

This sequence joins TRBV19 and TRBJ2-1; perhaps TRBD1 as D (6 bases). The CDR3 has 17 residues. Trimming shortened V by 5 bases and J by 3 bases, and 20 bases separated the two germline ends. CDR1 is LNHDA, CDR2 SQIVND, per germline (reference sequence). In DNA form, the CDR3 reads TGTGCCAGTAGTCCCTTTGGTGGTGGGGGACACTACAATGAGCAGTTCTTC. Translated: CASSPFGGGGHYNEQFF.

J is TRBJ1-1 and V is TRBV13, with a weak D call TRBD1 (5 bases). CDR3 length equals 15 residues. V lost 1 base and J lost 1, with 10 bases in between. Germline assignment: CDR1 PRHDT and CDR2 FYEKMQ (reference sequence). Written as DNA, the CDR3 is TGTGCCAGCAGCTTAGAGGGGCTATCGAACACTGAAGCTTTCTTT. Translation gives CASSLEGLSNTEAFF.

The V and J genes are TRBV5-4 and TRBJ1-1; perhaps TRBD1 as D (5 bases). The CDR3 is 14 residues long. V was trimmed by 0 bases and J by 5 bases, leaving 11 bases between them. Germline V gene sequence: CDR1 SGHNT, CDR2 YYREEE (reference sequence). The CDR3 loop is CASSLGRVWTEAFF. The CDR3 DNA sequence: TGTGCCAGCAGCTTGGGCAGGGTTTGGACTGAAGCTTTCTTT.

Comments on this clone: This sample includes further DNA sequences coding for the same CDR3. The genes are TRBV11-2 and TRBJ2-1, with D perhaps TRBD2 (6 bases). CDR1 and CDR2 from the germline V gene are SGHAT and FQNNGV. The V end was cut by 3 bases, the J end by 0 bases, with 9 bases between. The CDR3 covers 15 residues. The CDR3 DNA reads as TGTGCCAGCAGCTTCTCCGGGAGCTCCTACAATGAGCAGTTCTTC. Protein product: CASSFSGSSYNEQFF.

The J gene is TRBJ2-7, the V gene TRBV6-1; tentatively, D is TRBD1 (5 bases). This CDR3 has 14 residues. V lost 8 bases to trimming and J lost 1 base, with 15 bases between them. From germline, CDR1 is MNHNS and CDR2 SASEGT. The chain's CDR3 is CASQGIGLSYEQYF. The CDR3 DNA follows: TGTGCCAGCCAGGGAATTGGATTGTCCTACGAGCAGTACTTC.

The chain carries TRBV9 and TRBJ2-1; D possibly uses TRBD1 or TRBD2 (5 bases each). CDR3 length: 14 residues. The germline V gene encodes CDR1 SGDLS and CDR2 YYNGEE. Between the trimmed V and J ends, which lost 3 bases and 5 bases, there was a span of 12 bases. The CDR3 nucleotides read TGTGCCAGCAGCGGGGGGTTTCGGGACAATGAGCAGTTCTTC. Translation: CASSGGFRDNEQFF.

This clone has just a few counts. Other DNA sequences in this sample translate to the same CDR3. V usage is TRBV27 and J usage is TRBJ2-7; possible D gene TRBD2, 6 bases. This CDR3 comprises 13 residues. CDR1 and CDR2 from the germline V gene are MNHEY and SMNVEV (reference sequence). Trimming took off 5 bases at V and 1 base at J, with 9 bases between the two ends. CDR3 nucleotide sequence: TGTGCCAGCAGTCTGGGACTTTCCTACGAGCAGTACTTC. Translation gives CASSLGLSYEQYF.

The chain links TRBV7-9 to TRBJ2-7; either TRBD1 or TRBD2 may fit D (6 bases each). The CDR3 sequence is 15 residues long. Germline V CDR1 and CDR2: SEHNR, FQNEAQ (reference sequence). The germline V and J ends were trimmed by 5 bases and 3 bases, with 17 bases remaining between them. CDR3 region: CASSGRGSEGYEQYF. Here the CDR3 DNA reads TGTGCCAGCAGCGGCAGGGGATCGGAGGGCTACGAGCAGTACTTC.